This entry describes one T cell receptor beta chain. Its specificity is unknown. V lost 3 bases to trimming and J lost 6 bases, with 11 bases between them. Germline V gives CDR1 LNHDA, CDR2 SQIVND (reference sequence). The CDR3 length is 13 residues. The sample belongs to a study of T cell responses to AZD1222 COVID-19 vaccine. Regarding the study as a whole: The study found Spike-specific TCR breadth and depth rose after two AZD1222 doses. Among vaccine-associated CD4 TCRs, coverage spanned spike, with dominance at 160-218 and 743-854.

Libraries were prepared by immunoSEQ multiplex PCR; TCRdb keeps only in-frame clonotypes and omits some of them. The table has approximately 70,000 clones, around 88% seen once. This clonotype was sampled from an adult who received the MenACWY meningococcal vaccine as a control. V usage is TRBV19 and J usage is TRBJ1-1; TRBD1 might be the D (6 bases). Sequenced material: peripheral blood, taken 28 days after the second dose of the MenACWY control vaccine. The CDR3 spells CASSITGLPEAFF. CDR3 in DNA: TGTGCCAGTAGTATCACAGGGTTGCCTGAAGCTTTCTTT.